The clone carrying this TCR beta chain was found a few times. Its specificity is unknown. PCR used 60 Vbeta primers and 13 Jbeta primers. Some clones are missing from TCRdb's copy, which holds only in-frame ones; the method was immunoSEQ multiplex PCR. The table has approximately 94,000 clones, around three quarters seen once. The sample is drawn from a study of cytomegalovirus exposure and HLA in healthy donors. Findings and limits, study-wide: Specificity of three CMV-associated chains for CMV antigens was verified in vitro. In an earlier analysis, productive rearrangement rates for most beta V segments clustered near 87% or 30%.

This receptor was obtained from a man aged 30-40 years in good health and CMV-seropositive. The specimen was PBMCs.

CDR3 in amino acids: CASSQDPWDRALGGNTIYF. In DNA form, the CDR3 reads TGTGCCAGCAGCCAAGATCCGTGGGACAGGGCCCTTGGAGGAAACACCATATATTTT. The chain uses TRBV4-2 and TRBJ1-3, with 9 bases matching TRBD1. The germline V gene has CDR1 LGHNA and CDR2 YNFKEQ. J was trimmed by 4 bases and V by 0 bases; bases with no gene match: 13. The CDR3 has 19 residues.